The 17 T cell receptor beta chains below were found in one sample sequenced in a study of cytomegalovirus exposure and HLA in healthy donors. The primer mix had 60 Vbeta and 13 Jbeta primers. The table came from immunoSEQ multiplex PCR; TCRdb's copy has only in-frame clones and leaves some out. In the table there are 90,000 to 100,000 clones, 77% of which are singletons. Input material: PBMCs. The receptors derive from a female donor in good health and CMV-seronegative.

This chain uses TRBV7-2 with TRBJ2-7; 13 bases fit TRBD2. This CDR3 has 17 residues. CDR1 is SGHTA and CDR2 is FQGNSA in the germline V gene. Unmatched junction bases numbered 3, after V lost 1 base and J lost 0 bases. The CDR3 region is CASSLGGLAGVSYEQYF. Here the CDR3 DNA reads TGTGCCAGCAGCTTAGGAGGACTAGCGGGGGTCTCCTACGAGCAGTACTTC.

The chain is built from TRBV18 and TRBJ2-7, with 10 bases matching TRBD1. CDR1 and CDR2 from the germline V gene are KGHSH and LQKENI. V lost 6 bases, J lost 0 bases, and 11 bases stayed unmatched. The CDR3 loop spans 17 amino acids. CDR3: CASSQARDRGRSYEQYF. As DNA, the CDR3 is TGTGCCAGCTCCCAAGCCCGGGACAGGGGCCGCTCCTACGAGCAGTACTTC.

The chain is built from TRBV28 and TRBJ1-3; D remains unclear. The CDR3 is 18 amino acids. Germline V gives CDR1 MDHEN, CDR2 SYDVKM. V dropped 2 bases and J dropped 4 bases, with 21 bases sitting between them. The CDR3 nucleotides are TGTGCCAGCAGTTTAGGATTGAGACTTCGATGGATGGGAAACACCATATATTTT. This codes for CASSLGLRLRWMGNTIYF.

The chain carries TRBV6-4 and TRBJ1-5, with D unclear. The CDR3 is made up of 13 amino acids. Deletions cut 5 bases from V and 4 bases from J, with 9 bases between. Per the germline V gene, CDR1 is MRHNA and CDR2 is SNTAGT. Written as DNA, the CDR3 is TGTGCCAGCAGTTGGGAGGCAAATCAGCCCCAGCATTTT. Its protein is CASSWEANQPQHF.

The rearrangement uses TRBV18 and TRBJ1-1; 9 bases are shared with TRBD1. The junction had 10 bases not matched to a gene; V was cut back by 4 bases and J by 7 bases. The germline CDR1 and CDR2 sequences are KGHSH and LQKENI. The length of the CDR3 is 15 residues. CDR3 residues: CASSQMGQGKGEAFF. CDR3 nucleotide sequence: TGTGCCAGCTCACAAATGGGACAGGGTAAAGGTGAAGCTTTCTTT. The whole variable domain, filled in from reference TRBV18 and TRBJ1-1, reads NAGVMQNPRHLVRRRGQEARLRCSPMKGHSHVYWYRQLPEEGLKFMVYLQKENIIDESGMPKERFSAEFPKEGPSILRIQQVVRGDSAAYFCASSQMGQGKGEAFFGQGTRLTVV.

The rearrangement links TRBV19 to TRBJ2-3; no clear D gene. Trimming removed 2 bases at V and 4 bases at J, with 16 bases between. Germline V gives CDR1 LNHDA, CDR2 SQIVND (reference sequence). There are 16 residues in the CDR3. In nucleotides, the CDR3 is TGTGCCAGTAGTATAATCTGGGTTGAGAGCGCAGATACGCAGTATTTT. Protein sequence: CASSIIWVESADTQYF. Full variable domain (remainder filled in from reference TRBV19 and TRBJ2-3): DGGITQSPKYLFRKEGQNVTLSCEQNLNHDAMYWYRQDPGQGLRLIYYSQIVNDFQKGDIAEGYSVSREKKESFPLTVTSAQKNPTAFYLCASSIIWVESADTQYFGPGTRLTVL.

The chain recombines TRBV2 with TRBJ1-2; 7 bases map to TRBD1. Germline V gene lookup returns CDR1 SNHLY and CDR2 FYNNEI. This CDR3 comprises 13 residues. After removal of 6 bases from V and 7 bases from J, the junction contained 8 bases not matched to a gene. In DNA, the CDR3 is TGTGCCAGCAGAATAAAGGGGGCGGCTGGCTACACCTTC. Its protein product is CASRIKGAAGYTF.

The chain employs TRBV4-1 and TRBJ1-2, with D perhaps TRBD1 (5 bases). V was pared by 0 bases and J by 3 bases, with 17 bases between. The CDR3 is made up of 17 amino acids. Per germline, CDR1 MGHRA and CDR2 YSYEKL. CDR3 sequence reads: CASSQERGGRAYYGYTF. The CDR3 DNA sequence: TGCGCCAGCAGCCAAGAAAGGGGTGGCAGGGCCTACTATGGCTACACCTTC.

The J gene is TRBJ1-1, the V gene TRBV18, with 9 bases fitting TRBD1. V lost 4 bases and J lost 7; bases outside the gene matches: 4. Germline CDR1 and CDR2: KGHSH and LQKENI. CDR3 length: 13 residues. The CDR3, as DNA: TGTGCCAGCTCACAGGACAGGGGTGGTGAAGCTTTCTTT. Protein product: CASSQDRGGEAFF.

CDR3 nucleotide sequence: TGTGCCAGCAGGCGAACAGGGCCCACCTACGAGCAGTACTTC. This translates into CASRRTGPTYEQYF. The chain links TRBV2 to TRBJ2-7, with D maybe TRBD1 (6 bases). The CDR3 totals 14 residues. Germline CDR1 reads SNHLY; CDR2 reads FYNNEI. V was trimmed by 6 bases and J by 2 bases, leaving 14 bases between them.

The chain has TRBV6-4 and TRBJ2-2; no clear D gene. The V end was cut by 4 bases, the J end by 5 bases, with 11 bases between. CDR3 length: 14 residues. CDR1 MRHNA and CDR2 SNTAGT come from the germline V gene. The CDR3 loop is CASSVSQKTGELFF. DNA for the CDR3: TGTGCCAGCAGTGTGTCCCAGAAGACCGGGGAGCTGTTTTTT.

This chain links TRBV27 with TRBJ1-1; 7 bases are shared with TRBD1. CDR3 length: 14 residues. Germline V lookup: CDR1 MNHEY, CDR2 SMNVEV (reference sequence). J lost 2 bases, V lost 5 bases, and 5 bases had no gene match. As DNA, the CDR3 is TGTGCCAGCAGTACAAACAGGGGAAACACTGAAGCTTTCTTT. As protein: CASSTNRGNTEAFF.

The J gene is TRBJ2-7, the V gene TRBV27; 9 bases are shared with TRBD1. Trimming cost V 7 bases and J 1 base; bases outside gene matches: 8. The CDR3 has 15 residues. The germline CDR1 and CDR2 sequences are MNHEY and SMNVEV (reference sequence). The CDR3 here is CASTNPGQGSYEQYF. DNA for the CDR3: TGTGCCAGCACCAACCCGGGACAGGGATCCTACGAGCAGTACTTC.

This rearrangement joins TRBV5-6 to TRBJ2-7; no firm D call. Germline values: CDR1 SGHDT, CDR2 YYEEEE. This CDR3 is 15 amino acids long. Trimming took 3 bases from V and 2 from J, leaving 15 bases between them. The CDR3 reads CASSSSGRVAYEQYF. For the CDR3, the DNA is TGTGCCAGCAGCTCGTCAGGCCGCGTCGCCTACGAGCAGTACTTC.

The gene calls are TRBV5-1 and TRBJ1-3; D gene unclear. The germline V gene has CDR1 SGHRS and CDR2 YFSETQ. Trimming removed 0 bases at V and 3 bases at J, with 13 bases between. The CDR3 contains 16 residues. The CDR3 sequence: CASSLEQVRFGNTIYF. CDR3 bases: TGCGCCAGCAGCTTGGAGCAGGTACGATTTGGAAACACCATATATTTT.

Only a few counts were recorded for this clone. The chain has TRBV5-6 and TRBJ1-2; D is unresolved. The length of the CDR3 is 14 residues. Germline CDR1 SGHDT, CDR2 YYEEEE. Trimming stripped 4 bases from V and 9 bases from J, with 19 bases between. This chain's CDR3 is CASSPLLPTESYTF. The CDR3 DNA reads TGTGCCAGCAGCCCTCTCCTCCCCACAGAAAGCTACACCTTC. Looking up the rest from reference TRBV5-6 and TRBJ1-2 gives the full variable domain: DAGVTQSPTHLIKTRGQQVTLRCSPKSGHDTVSWYQQALGQGPQFIFQYYEEEERQRGNFPDRFSGHQFPNYSSELNVNALLLGDSALYLCASSPLLPTESYTFGSGTRLTVV.

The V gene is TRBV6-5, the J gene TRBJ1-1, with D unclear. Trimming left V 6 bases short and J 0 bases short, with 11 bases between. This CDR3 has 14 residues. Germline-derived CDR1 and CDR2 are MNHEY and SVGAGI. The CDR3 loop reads CASSGGRLNTEAFF. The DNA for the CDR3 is TGTGCCAGCAGCGGAGGACGGTTGAACACTGAAGCTTTCTTT.